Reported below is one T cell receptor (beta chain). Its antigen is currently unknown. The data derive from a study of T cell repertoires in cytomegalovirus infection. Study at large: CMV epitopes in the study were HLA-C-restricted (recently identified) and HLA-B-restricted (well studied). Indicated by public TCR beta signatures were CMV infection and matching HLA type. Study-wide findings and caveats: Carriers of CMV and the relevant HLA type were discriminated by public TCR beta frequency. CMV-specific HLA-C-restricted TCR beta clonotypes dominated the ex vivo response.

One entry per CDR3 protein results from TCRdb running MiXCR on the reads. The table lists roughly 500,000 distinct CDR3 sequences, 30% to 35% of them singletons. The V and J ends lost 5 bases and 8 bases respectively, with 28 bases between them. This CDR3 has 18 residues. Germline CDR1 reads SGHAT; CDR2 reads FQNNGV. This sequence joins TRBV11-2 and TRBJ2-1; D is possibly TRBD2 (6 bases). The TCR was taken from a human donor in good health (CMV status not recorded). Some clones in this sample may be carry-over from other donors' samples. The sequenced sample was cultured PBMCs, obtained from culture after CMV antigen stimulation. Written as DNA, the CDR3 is TGTGCCAGCAGCCCGGACGACCTCACTAGCAGGAGAACCCATGAGCAGTTCTTC. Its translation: CASSPDDLTSRRTHEQFF.